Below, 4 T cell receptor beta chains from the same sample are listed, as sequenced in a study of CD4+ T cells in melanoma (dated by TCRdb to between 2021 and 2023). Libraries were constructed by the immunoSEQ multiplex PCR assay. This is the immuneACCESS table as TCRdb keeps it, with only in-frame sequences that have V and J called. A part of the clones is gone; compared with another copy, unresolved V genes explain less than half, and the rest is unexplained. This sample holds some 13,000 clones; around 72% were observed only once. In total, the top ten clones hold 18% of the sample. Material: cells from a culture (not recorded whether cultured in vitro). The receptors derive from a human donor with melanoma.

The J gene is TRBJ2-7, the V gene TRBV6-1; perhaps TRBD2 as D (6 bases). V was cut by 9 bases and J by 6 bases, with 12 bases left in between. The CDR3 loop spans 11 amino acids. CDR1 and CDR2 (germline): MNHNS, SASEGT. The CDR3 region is CASYMGGEQYF. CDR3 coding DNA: TGTGCCAGTTACATGGGGGGCGAGCAGTACTTC.

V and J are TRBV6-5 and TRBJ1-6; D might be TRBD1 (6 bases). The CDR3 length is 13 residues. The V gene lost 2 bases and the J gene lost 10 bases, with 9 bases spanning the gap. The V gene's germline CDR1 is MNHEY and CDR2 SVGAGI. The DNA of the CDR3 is TGTGCCAGCAGTTACACAGGGATCTCACCCCTCCACTTT. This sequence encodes CASSYTGISPLHF.

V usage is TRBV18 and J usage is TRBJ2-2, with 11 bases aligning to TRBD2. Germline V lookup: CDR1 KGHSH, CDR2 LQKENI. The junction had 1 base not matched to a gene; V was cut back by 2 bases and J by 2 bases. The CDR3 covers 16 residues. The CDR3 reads CASSPGTSGNTGELFF. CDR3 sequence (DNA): TGTGCCAGCTCACCAGGGACTAGCGGAAACACCGGGGAGCTGTTTTTT.

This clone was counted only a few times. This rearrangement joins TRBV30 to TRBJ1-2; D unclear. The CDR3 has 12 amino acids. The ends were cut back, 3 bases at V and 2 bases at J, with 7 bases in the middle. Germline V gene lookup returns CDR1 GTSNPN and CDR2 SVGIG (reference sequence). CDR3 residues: CAWRPANYGYTF. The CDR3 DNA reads TGTGCCTGGAGACCGGCGAACTATGGCTACACCTTC.